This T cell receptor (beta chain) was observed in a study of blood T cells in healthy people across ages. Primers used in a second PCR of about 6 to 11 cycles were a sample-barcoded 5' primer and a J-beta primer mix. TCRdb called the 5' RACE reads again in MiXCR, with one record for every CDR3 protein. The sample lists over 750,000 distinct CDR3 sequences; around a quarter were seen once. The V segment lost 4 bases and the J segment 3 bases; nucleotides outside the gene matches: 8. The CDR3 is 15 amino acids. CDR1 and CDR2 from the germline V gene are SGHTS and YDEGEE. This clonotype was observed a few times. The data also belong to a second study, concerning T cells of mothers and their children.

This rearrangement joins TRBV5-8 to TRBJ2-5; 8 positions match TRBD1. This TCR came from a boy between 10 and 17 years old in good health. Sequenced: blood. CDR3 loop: CASSARTGQEETQYF. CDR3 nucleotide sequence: TGTGCCAGCAGCGCCAGAACGGGACAGGAAGAGACCCAGTACTTC.